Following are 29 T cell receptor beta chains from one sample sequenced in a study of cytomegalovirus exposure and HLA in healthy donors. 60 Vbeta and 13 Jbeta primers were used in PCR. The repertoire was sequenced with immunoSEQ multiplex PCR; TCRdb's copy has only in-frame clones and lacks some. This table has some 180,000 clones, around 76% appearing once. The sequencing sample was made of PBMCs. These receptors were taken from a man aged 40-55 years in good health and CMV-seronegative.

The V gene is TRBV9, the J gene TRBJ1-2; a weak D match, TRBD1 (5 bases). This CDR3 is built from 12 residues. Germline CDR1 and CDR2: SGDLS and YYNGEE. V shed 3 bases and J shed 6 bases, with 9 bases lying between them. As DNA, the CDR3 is TGTGCCAGCAGCGGCAGGGAGGATGGCTACACCTTC. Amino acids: CASSGREDGYTF.

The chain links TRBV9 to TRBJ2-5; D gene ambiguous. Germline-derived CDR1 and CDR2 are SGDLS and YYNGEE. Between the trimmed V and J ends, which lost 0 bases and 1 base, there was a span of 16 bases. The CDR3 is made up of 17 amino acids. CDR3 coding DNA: TGTGCCAGCAGCGTAGGGTCCTTTGGCGGTATCCAAGAGACCCAGTACTTC. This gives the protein CASSVGSFGGIQETQYF.

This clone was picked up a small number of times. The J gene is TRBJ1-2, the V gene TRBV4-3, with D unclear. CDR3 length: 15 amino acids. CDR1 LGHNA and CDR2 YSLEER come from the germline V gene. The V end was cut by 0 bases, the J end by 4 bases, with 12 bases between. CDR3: CASSQEGQVSYGYTF. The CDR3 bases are TGCGCCAGCAGCCAAGAAGGTCAGGTTTCCTATGGCTACACCTTC.

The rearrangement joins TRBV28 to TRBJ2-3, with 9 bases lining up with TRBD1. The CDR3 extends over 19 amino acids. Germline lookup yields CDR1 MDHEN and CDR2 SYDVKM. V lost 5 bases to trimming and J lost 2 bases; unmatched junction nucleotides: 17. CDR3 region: CASSPNSGTGRGNTDTQYF. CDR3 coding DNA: TGTGCCAGCAGTCCTAATTCCGGGACAGGGAGAGGGAACACAGATACGCAGTATTTT.

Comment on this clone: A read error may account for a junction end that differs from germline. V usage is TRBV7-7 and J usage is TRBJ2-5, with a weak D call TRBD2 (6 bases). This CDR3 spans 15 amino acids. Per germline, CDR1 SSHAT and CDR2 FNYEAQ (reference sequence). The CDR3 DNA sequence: TGTGCTAGCAGCCCTAGGGCGGGGCAGGGTGGGACCCAGTACTTC. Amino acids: CASSPRAGQGGTQYF. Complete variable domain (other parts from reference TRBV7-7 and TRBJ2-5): GAGVSQSPRYKVTKRGQDVTLRCDPISSHATLYWYQQALGQGPEFLTYFNYEAQPDKSGLPSDRFSAERPEGSISTLTIQRTEQRDSAMYRCASSPRAGQGGTQYFGPGTRLLVL.

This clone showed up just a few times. CDR3 bases: TGTGCCAGCAGCTTAGCGGGGGCGGACGAGACCCAGTACTTC. Translated, it gives CASSLAGADETQYF. V gene TRBV7-2 combines with J gene TRBJ2-5; weak D call: TRBD1 (6 bases). The germline gives CDR1 SGHTA, CDR2 FQGNSA. V was clipped by 0 bases and J by 5 bases, with 10 bases between them. CDR3 length equals 14 residues.

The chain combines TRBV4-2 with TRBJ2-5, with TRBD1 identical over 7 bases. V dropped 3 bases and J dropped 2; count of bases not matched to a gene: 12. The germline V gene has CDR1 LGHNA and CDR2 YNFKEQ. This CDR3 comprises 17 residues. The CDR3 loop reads CASSQVSGGEGQETQYF. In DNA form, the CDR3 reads TGTGCCAGCAGCCAGGTATCAGGGGGTGAGGGGCAAGAGACCCAGTACTTC.

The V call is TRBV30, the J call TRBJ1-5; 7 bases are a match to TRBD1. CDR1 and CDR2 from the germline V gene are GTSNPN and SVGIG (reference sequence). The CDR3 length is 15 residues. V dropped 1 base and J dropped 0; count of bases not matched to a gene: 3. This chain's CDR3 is CAWSGGQTSNQPQHF. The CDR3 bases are TGTGCCTGGAGTGGGGGACAGACTAGCAATCAGCCCCAGCATTTT.

The CDR3 coding sequence is TGCAGCGTTGTTCTCAACACTGAAGCTTTCTTT. Amino acids: CSVVLNTEAFF. The V gene is TRBV29-1, the J gene TRBJ1-1; D call uncertain. The CDR3 runs 11 residues. Germline V gene data show CDR1 as SQVTM and CDR2 as ANQGSEA. Deletions cut 4 bases from V and 2 bases from J, with 5 bases between.

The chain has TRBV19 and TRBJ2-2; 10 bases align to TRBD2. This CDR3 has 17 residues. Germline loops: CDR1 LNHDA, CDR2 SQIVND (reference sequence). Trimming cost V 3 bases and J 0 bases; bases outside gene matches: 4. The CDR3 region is CASSIASGGSNTGELFF. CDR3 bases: TGTGCCAGTAGTATCGCTAGCGGGGGCTCGAACACCGGGGAGCTGTTTTTT.

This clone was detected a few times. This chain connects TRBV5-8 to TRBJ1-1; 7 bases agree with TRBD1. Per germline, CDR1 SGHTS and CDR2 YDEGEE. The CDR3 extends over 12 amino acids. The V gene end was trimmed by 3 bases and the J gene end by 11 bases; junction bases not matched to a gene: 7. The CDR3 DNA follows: TGTGCCAGCAGCTGGGCTACAGGGGAGGCTTTCTTT. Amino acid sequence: CASSWATGEAFF.

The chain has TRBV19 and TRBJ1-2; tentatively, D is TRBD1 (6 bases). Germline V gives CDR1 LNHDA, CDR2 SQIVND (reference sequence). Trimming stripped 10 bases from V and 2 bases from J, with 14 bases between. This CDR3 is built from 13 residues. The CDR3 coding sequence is TGTGCCACCCTATATGGACAGAACTATGGCTACACCTTC. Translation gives CATLYGQNYGYTF. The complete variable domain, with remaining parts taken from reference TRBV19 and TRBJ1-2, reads DGGITQSPKYLFRKEGQNVTLSCEQNLNHDAMYWYRQDPGQGLRLIYYSQIVNDFQKGDIAEGYSVSREKKESFPLTVTSAQKNPTAFYLCATLYGQNYGYTFGSGTRLTVV.

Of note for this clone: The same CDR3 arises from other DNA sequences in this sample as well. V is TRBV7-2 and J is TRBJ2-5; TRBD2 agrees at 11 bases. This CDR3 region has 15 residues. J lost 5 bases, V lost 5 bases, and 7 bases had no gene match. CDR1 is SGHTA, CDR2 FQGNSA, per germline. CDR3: CASSPRLAGLETQYF. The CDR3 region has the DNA TGTGCCAGCAGCCCACGACTAGCGGGGCTGGAGACCCAGTACTTC.

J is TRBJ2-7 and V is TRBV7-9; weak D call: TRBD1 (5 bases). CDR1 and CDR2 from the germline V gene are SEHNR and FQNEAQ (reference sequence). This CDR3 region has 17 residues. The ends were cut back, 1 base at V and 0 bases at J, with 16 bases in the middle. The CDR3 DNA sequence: TGTGCCAGCAGCTTAGAGTATCAGGGAAAGAGCTCCTACGAGCAGTACTTC. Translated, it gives CASSLEYQGKSSYEQYF.

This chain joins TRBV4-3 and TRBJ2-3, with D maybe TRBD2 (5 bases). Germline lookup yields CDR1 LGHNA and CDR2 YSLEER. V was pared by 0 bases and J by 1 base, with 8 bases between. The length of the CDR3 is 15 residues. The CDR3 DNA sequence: TGCGCCAGCAGCCAAGACGGAGCGGGCACAGATACGCAGTATTTT. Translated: CASSQDGAGTDTQYF.

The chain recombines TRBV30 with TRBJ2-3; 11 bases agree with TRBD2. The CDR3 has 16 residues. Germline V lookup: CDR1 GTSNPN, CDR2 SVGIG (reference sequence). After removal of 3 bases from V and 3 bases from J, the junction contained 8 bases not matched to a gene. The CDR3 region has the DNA TGTGCCTGGAGCCTCTTTAGCGGGGGGGCAACAGATACGCAGTATTTT. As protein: CAWSLFSGGATDTQYF.

In nucleotides, the CDR3 is TGTGCCAGCAGCGCTTCGGCGGGGGGCATTATCGGAAACTACAATGAGCAGTTCTTC. The encoded protein is CASSASAGGIIGNYNEQFF. The chain is built from TRBV9 and TRBJ2-1; 8 bases agree with TRBD2. The CDR3 covers 19 residues. Germline V gives CDR1 SGDLS, CDR2 YYNGEE. The junction had 17 bases not matched to a gene; V was cut back by 3 bases and J by 3 bases. The whole variable domain, filled in from reference TRBV9 and TRBJ2-1, reads DSGVTQTPKHLITATGQRVTLRCSPRSGDLSVYWYQQSLDQGLQFLIQYYNGEERAKGNILERFSAQQFPDLHSELNLSSLELGDSALYFCASSASAGGIIGNYNEQFFGPGTRLTVL.

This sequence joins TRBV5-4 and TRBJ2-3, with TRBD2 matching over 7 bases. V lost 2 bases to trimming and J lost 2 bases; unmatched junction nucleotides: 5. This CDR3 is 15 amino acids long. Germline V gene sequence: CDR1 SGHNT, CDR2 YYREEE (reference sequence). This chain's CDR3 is CASSFAGEVTDTQYF. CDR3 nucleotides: TGTGCCAGCAGCTTTGCGGGAGAAGTCACAGATACGCAGTATTTT.

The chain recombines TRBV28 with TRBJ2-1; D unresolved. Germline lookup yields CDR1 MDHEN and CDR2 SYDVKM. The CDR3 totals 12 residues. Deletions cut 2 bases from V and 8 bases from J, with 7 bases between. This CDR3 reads CASSLEADEQFF. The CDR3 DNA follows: TGTGCCAGCAGTTTAGAGGCGGATGAGCAGTTCTTC.

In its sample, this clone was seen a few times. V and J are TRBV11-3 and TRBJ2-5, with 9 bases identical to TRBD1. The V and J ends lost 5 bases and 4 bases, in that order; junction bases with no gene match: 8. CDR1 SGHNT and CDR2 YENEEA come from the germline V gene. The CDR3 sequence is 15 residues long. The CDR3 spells CASSPGQGSPETQYF. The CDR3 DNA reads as TGTGCCAGCAGCCCGGGACAGGGTAGCCCAGAGACCCAGTACTTC.

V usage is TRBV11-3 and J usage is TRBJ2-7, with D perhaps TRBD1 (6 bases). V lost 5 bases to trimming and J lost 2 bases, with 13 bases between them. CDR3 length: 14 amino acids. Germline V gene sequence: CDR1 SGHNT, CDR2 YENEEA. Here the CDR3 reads CASSPQGGPYEQYF. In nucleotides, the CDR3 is TGTGCCAGCAGCCCACAGGGTGGGCCCTACGAGCAGTACTTC.

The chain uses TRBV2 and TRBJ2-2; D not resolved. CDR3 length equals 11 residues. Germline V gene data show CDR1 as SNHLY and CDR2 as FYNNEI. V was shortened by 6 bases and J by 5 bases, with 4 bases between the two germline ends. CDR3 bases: TGTGCCAGCAGATCGACCGGGGAGCTGTTTTTT. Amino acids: CASRSTGELFF. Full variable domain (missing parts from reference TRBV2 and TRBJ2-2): EPEVTQTPSHQVTQMGQEVILRCVPISNHLYFYWYRQILGQKVEFLVSFYNNEISEKSEIFDDQFSVERPDGSNFTLKIRSTKLEDSAMYFCASRSTGELFFGEGSRLTVL.

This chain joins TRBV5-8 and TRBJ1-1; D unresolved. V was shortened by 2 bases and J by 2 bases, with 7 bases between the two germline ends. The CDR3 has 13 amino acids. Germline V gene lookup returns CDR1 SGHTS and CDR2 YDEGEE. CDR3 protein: CASSFHSNTEAFF. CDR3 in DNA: TGTGCCAGCAGCTTCCATTCAAACACTGAAGCTTTCTTT.

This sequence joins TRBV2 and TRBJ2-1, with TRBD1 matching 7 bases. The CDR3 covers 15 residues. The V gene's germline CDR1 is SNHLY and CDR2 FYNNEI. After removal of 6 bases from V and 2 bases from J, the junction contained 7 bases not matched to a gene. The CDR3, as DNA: TGTGCCAGCAGAGCCGGGACAGATACCTACAATGAGCAGTTCTTC. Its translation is CASRAGTDTYNEQFF.

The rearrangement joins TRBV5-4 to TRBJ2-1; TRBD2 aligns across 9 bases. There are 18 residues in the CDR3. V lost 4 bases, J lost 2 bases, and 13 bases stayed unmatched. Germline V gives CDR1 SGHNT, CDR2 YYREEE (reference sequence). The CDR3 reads CASSEGGASGNPYNEQFF. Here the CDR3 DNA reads TGTGCCAGCAGCGAGGGCGGGGCTAGCGGGAACCCCTACAATGAGCAGTTCTTC.

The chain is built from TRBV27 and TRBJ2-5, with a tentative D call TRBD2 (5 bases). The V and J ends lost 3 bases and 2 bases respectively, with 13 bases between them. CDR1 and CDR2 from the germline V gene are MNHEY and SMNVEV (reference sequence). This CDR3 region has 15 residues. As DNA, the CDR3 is TGTGCCAGCAGTTTTCAGCGGAGCCTGCAAGAGACCCAGTACTTC. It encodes CASSFQRSLQETQYF.

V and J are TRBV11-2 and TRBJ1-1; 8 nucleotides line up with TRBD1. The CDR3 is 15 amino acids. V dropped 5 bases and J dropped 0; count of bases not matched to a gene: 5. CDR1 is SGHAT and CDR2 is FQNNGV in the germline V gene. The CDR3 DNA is TGTGCCAGCAGCGGTAGGACAGGGTTGAACACTGAAGCTTTCTTT. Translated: CASSGRTGLNTEAFF.

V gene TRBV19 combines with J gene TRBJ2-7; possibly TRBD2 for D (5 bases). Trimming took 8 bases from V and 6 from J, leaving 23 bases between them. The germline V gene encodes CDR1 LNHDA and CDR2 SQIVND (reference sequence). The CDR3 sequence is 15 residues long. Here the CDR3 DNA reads TGTGCCAGTTCTACCGACCGGACTGGGTGGGGCGAGCAGTACTTC. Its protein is CASSTDRTGWGEQYF.

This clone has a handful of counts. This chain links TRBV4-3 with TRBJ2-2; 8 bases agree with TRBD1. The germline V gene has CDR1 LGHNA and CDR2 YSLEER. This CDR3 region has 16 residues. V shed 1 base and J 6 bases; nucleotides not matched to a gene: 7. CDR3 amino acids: CASSQGSGTGPGELFF. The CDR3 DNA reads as TGCGCCAGCAGCCAAGGGAGTGGGACAGGACCCGGGGAGCTGTTTTTT.